The 9 T cell receptor beta chains in this list originate from one sample, sequenced in a study of blood T cell repertoires in COVID-19. The assay was immunoSEQ multiplex PCR, and TCRdb's table has in-frame clones only and misses some. The data show around 280,000 clones, around four fifths seen once. The sample consisted of peripheral blood. Receptors originate from a woman aged 45 to 65 with active or convalescent COVID-19.

This clone has just one count. The V and J genes are TRBV28 and TRBJ2-7; 9 nucleotides align to TRBD1. Trimming cost V 8 bases and J 0 bases; bases outside gene matches: 5. The CDR3 covers 14 residues. Germline assignment: CDR1 MDHEN and CDR2 SYDVKM. The CDR3 DNA reads TGTGCCAGCGGAAGACAGGGGGGCTCCTACGAGCAGTACTTC. Protein: CASGRQGGSYEQYF. Filled out from reference TRBV28 and TRBJ2-7, the complete variable domain reads DVKVTQSSRYLVKRTGEKVFLECVQDMDHENMFWYRQDPGLGLRLIYFSYDVKMKEKGDIPEGYSVSREKKERFSLILESASTNQTSMYLCASGRQGGSYEQYFGPGTRLTVT.

The J gene is TRBJ1-3, the V gene TRBV28; D may be TRBD1 (6 bases). Trimming shortened V by 5 bases and J by 2 bases, and 10 bases separated the two germline ends. The CDR3 is 14 residues long. Germline CDR1 MDHEN, CDR2 SYDVKM. The DNA of the CDR3 is TGTGCCAGCAGTGTGGGACACGCTGGAAACACCATATATTTT. Its translation is CASSVGHAGNTIYF.

V is TRBV5-1 and J is TRBJ2-1, with a weak D call TRBD2 (6 bases). This CDR3 is built from 15 residues. Germline CDR1 and CDR2: SGHRS and YFSETQ. The ends were cut back, 1 base at V and 3 bases at J, with 11 bases in the middle. The CDR3 sequence: CASSLTGVGYNEQFF. DNA of the CDR3: TGCGCCAGCAGCTTGACGGGAGTAGGCTACAATGAGCAGTTCTTC.

The chain uses TRBV2 and TRBJ2-1; tentatively, D is TRBD1 (5 bases). V was clipped by 1 base and J by 3 bases, with 13 bases between them. There are 16 residues in the CDR3. Germline CDR1 reads SNHLY; CDR2 reads FYNNEI. The CDR3 reads CASSEEGRVGYNEQFF. In DNA form, the CDR3 reads TGTGCCAGCAGTGAAGAGGGCAGGGTCGGCTACAATGAGCAGTTCTTC.

V usage is TRBV3-1 (or the pseudogene TRBV3-2) and J usage is TRBJ2-7; 8 positions match TRBD1. The V gene's germline CDR1 is LGHDT and CDR2 YNNKEL (reference sequence). The CDR3 totals 11 residues. J gave up 7 bases and V 6 bases, and 2 bases lay outside the gene matches. Here the CDR3 reads CASRYRGEQYF. The CDR3 DNA reads as TGTGCCAGCAGATACAGGGGGGAGCAGTACTTC.

This chain uses TRBV27 with TRBJ2-1; D is possibly TRBD2 (5 bases). The CDR3 runs 15 residues. Trimming cost V 5 bases and J 2 bases, with 13 bases left between them. Germline V gene sequence: CDR1 MNHEY, CDR2 SMNVEV (reference sequence). The CDR3 loop reads CASSPDSYTYNEQFF. CDR3 DNA sequence: TGTGCCAGCAGTCCGGACTCATACACCTACAATGAGCAGTTCTTC.

The CDR3 region has the DNA TGTGCCAGTAGTTCCGAGGACAGGGGGCGATCGAATGAAAAACTGTTTTTT. Translating it yields CASSSEDRGRSNEKLFF. This rearrangement joins TRBV19 to TRBJ1-4; 11 bases align to TRBD1. The germline gives CDR1 LNHDA, CDR2 SQIVND (reference sequence). J lost 5 bases, V lost 5 bases, and 10 bases had no gene match. This CDR3 is built from 17 residues. Combining the CDR3 with reference TRBV19 and TRBJ1-4 gives the whole variable domain DGGITQSPKYLFRKEGQNVTLSCEQNLNHDAMYWYRQDPGQGLRLIYYSQIVNDFQKGDIAEGYSVSREKKESFPLTVTSAQKNPTAFYLCASSSEDRGRSNEKLFFGSGTQLSVL.

The genes are TRBV5-1 and TRBJ2-3, with TRBD2 matching over 7 bases. The V segment lost 0 bases and the J segment 1 base; nucleotides outside the gene matches: 5. CDR1 is SGHRS, CDR2 YFSETQ, per germline. The CDR3 runs 16 residues. The CDR3 nucleotides read TGCGCCAGCAGCTTGGTGGCGGGAGATGGCACAGATACGCAGTATTTT. Amino acids: CASSLVAGDGTDTQYF.

V usage is TRBV19 and J usage is TRBJ2-1, with TRBD2 identical over 9 bases. This CDR3 has 13 amino acids. Germline CDR1 LNHDA, CDR2 SQIVND (reference sequence). The ends lost 6 bases at V and 7 bases at J; junction bases unmatched: 4. In nucleotides, the CDR3 is TGTGCCAGTAGCCCCGGACTAGCGAATGAGCAGTTCTTC. Its translation is CASSPGLANEQFF. Using reference TRBV19 and TRBJ2-1 for the parts outside the CDR3, the full variable domain is DGGITQSPKYLFRKEGQNVTLSCEQNLNHDAMYWYRQDPGQGLRLIYYSQIVNDFQKGDIAEGYSVSREKKESFPLTVTSAQKNPTAFYLCASSPGLANEQFFGPGTRLTVL.